This passage covers 28 T cell receptor beta chains from one sample sequenced in a study of cytomegalovirus exposure and HLA in healthy donors. In the PCR, 60 Vbeta and 13 Jbeta primers were used. Repertoires were generated with immunoSEQ multiplex PCR, while TCRdb's copy carries only in-frame clones and drops some. This table holds 100,000 to 150,000 clones. Sequencing was carried out using PBMCs. These receptor sequences come from a middle-aged woman in good health and CMV-seronegative.

The rearrangement uses TRBV2 and TRBJ1-2; 8 bases align to TRBD1. The CDR3 loop spans 12 amino acids. V lost 9 bases and J lost 7; bases outside the gene matches: 7. Per the germline V gene, CDR1 is SNHLY and CDR2 is FYNNEI. The CDR3 sequence is CASLDRVGGYTF. CDR3 DNA sequence: TGTGCCAGTTTGGACAGGGTGGGTGGCTACACCTTC.

The rearrangement joins TRBV19 to TRBJ2-1; maybe TRBD1 (5 bases). CDR3 length equals 11 residues. Germline CDR1 and CDR2: LNHDA and SQIVND (reference sequence). Trimming removed 6 bases at V and 9 bases at J, with 9 bases between. The CDR3 DNA is TGTGCCAGTAGACAGGCCGGTGAGCAGTTCTTC. This translates into CASRQAGEQFF. Full variable domain (outside the CDR3, taken from reference TRBV19 and TRBJ2-1): DGGITQSPKYLFRKEGQNVTLSCEQNLNHDAMYWYRQDPGQGLRLIYYSQIVNDFQKGDIAEGYSVSREKKESFPLTVTSAQKNPTAFYLCASRQAGEQFFGPGTRLTVL.

The rearrangement joins TRBV20-1 to TRBJ1-2, with D possibly being TRBD1 (6 bases). The CDR3 has 9 amino acids. CDR1 DFQATT and CDR2 SNEGSKA come from the germline V gene (reference sequence). The CDR3 spells CRQGYGYTF. The CDR3 bases are TGCAGACAGGGCTATGGCTACACCTTC.

The CDR3 DNA reads TGTGCCAGCAGCTTGAGGGAGAACACTGAAGCTTTCTTT. Its protein product is CASSLRENTEAFF. The J gene is TRBJ1-1, the V gene TRBV11-2; D is unclear. Germline loops: CDR1 SGHAT, CDR2 FQNNGV. The ends were cut back, 3 bases at V and 1 base at J, with 6 bases in the middle. The CDR3 has 13 residues.

This chain links TRBV7-6 with TRBJ2-1; D is possibly TRBD2 (5 bases). This CDR3 region has 15 residues. Germline V CDR1 and CDR2: SGHVS, FNYEAQ. Trimming cost V 1 base and J 2 bases, with 9 bases left between them. The CDR3 reads CASSLEAATYNEQFF. CDR3 coding DNA: TGTGCCAGCAGCTTAGAAGCGGCAACCTACAATGAGCAGTTCTTC.

Remarks on this clone: A junction end diverges from the germline sequence, so it may reflect a read error. The CDR3 spells CGVQRGNTNEKLFF. CDR3 nucleotides: TGCGGCGTACAAAGGGGGAATACTAATGAAAAACTGTTTTTT. This rearrangement joins TRBV29-1 to TRBJ1-4; maybe TRBD1 (6 bases). Germline CDR1 SQVTM, CDR2 ANQGSEA. The length of the CDR3 is 14 residues.

V gene TRBV15 combines with J gene TRBJ2-5; 7 nucleotides agree with TRBD1. Unmatched junction bases numbered 11, after V lost 5 bases and J lost 2 bases. The CDR3 is 16 residues long. CDR1 and CDR2 from the germline V gene are LNHNV and YYDKDF (reference sequence). The CDR3 spells CATSRNRGSGQETQYF. CDR3 in DNA: TGTGCCACCAGCCGGAACAGGGGATCGGGGCAAGAGACCCAGTACTTC.

V and J are TRBV5-1 and TRBJ2-7; 7 bases line up with TRBD2. This CDR3 contains 15 residues. Per the germline V gene, CDR1 is SGHRS and CDR2 is YFSETQ. The V gene end was trimmed by 0 bases and the J gene end by 2 bases; junction bases not matched to a gene: 5. This CDR3 is CASSLGSAGAYEQYF. CDR3 coding DNA: TGCGCCAGCAGCTTGGGGTCCGCGGGAGCCTACGAGCAGTACTTC.

Comment on this clone: The junction departs from the called germline gene at one end, perhaps through a read error. CDR3 in DNA: TGTGCCAGCAGCCGGACAGGGGCGAACACTGAAGTTTTCTTT. Translating it yields CASSRTGANTEVFF. This rearrangement joins TRBV6-5 to TRBJ1-1, with 9 nucleotides matching TRBD1. Germline CDR1 is MNHEY and CDR2 is SVGAGI. The CDR3 is made up of 14 amino acids.

The J gene is TRBJ2-2, the V gene TRBV7-3; D may be TRBD2 (7 bases). In germline, CDR1 is SGHTA, CDR2 FQGTGA. The CDR3 spans 15 residues. V lost 6 bases and J 5 bases, leaving 16 bases between the germline ends. This CDR3 reads CASSEKGGLTGELFF. CDR3 sequence (DNA): TGTGCCAGCAGTGAGAAGGGGGGGCTTACCGGGGAGCTGTTTTTT.

Worth noting for this clone: The conserved phenylalanine or tryptophan normally closing the CDR3 is absent here, so this likely arose from a read error. It is unclear where the CDR3 begins or ends on the DNA, so no DNA is shown, and the CDR3 is as TCRdb lists it. The chain employs TRBV19 and TRBJ2-7; the table's D call, TRBD1, has no DNA check behind it. Germline V gives CDR1 LNHDA, CDR2 SQIVND (reference sequence). The CDR3 has 12 amino acids, counting both end residues. This CDR3 is CASSTYPGQGFL.

The J gene is TRBJ2-2, the V gene TRBV28, with D tentatively TRBD1 (5 bases). Germline values: CDR1 MDHEN, CDR2 SYDVKM. The V gene lost 6 bases and the J gene lost 3 bases, with 11 bases spanning the gap. The CDR3 extends over 14 amino acids. The CDR3 sequence is CASSPLRDTGELFF. The CDR3 coding sequence is TGTGCCAGCAGCCCCCTCAGGGACACCGGGGAGCTGTTTTTT.

CDR3 in DNA: TGTGCCAGCAGTTTAGTCCTAAATTCACCCCTCCACTTT. It is translated as CASSLVLNSPLHF. The rearrangement joins TRBV27 to TRBJ1-6; D gene ambiguous. This CDR3 is built from 13 residues. V was cut by 2 bases and J by 7 bases, with 6 bases left in between. Germline-derived CDR1 and CDR2 are MNHEY and SMNVEV (reference sequence).

The chain combines TRBV28 with TRBJ1-4; 10 nucleotides agree with TRBD1. V gave up 4 bases and J gave up 0 bases; unmatched junction bases: 11. From germline, CDR1 is MDHEN and CDR2 SYDVKM. The CDR3 loop spans 19 amino acids. This CDR3 is CASSSETGGLLATNEKLFF. The CDR3 DNA follows: TGTGCCAGCAGTTCCGAGACAGGGGGCTTACTTGCAACTAATGAAAAACTGTTTTTT.

The V and J genes are TRBV19 and TRBJ1-1; TRBD1 is a possible D gene (6 bases). Germline assignment: CDR1 LNHDA and CDR2 SQIVND (reference sequence). The CDR3 is made up of 16 amino acids. Trimming took off 6 bases at V and 2 bases at J, with 19 bases between the two ends. CDR3 loop: CASRNARGTINTEAFF. Here the CDR3 DNA reads TGTGCCAGTAGAAACGCGAGGGGGACAATTAACACTGAAGCTTTCTTT.

CDR3 region: CASSPPGQGYEQYF. In DNA, the CDR3 is TGCGCCAGCAGCCCTCCGGGACAGGGCTACGAGCAGTACTTC. The chain recombines TRBV5-1 with TRBJ2-7; TRBD1 agrees at 9 bases. V trimming: 4 bases; J trimming: 3 bases; junction bases outside the gene matches: 5. Looked up from germline, CDR1 is SGHRS and CDR2 is YFSETQ. This CDR3 is built from 14 residues.

The chain couples TRBV7-2 to TRBJ1-2; 8 positions match TRBD1. From germline, CDR1 is SGHTA and CDR2 FQGNSA. The CDR3 runs 15 residues. V shed 5 bases, J shed 2 bases, and the junction held 7 bases outside the gene matches. CDR3 loop: CASSPRDRNNYGYTF. The CDR3 coding sequence is TGTGCCAGCAGCCCACGGGACAGGAACAACTATGGCTACACCTTC.

The rearrangement links TRBV19 to TRBJ1-4; 7 nucleotides match TRBD1. The V gene end was trimmed by 2 bases and the J gene end by 8 bases; junction bases not matched to a gene: 2. The CDR3 length is 13 residues. The germline CDR1 and CDR2 sequences are LNHDA and SQIVND (reference sequence). The CDR3 sequence: CASSITGVEKLFF. DNA for the CDR3: TGTGCCAGTAGTATAACAGGGGTGGAAAAACTGTTTTTT.

This chain connects TRBV7-2 to TRBJ1-1, with D perhaps matching TRBD1 (6 bases). CDR3 length: 15 amino acids. The V gene lost 4 bases and the J gene lost 1 base, with 13 bases spanning the gap. Per the germline V gene, CDR1 is SGHTA and CDR2 is FQGNSA. The CDR3 protein is CASSSRGGTNTEAFF. The CDR3 DNA is TGTGCCAGCAGCTCCCGGGGGGGCACGAACACTGAAGCTTTCTTT.

The V call is TRBV11-2, the J call TRBJ2-3; TRBD1 aligns across 7 bases. Germline V gives CDR1 SGHAT, CDR2 FQNNGV. This CDR3 contains 15 residues. V lost 1 base, J lost 4 bases, and 5 bases stayed unmatched. CDR3 amino acids: CASSLGGGPPDTQYF. DNA for the CDR3: TGTGCCAGCAGCTTAGGAGGGGGCCCCCCAGATACGCAGTATTTT.

The chain links TRBV9 to TRBJ2-3, with TRBD2 matching 9 bases. With 4 bases clipped from V and 2 bases from J, the junction kept 8 bases outside the gene matches. Looked up from germline, CDR1 is SGDLS and CDR2 is YYNGEE. The CDR3 runs 16 residues. In nucleotides, the CDR3 is TGTGCCAGCAGCACCACTAGCGGGCCACCCACAGATACGCAGTATTTT. Protein: CASSTTSGPPTDTQYF. Drawing the rest from reference TRBV9 and TRBJ2-3, the complete variable domain is DSGVTQTPKHLITATGQRVTLRCSPRSGDLSVYWYQQSLDQGLQFLIQYYNGEERAKGNILERFSAQQFPDLHSELNLSSLELGDSALYFCASSTTSGPPTDTQYFGPGTRLTVL.

The chain employs TRBV7-2 and TRBJ2-7; D might be TRBD2 (5 bases). This CDR3 is 14 amino acids long. Germline CDR1 reads SGHTA; CDR2 reads FQGNSA. The V end was cut by 3 bases, the J end by 2 bases, with 11 bases between. The DNA of the CDR3 is TGTGCCAGCAGCTTCACCGGGAAGGCCTACGAGCAGTACGTC. It codes for CASSFTGKAYEQYV.

The gene calls are TRBV5-1 and TRBJ1-2, with 7 positions matching TRBD1. The V gene end was trimmed by 2 bases and the J gene end by 7 bases; junction bases not matched to a gene: 8. The CDR3 loop spans 14 amino acids. CDR1 and CDR2 from the germline V gene are SGHRS and YFSETQ. In nucleotides, the CDR3 is TGCGCCAGCAGCTTTGATACAGGGGAGTCTGGCTACACCTTC. It encodes CASSFDTGESGYTF.

This chain connects TRBV27 to TRBJ1-2, with D tentatively TRBD1 (5 bases). Germline-derived CDR1 and CDR2 are MNHEY and SMNVEV (reference sequence). The CDR3 runs 13 residues. V lost 2 bases to trimming and J lost 7 bases, with 11 bases between them. The CDR3 nucleotides read TGTGCCAGCAGTTTAAGGGGAAGAAGTGGCTACACCTTC. Translated: CASSLRGRSGYTF.

The J gene is TRBJ1-2, the V gene TRBV6-1; 9 nucleotides line up with TRBD1. Germline V CDR1 and CDR2: MNHNS, SASEGT. This CDR3 spans 13 amino acids. V was pared by 3 bases and J by 4 bases, with 0 bases of the junction left unmatched. The DNA for the CDR3 is TGTGCCAGCAGTGAGACAGGGGGCTATGGCTACACCTTC. Translated: CASSETGGYGYTF.

This chain uses TRBV7-2 with TRBJ1-1; no definite D call. V shed 5 bases and J shed 4 bases, with 11 bases lying between them. This CDR3 has 13 amino acids. CDR1 and CDR2 from the germline V gene are SGHTA and FQGNSA. CDR3 in DNA: TGTGCCAGCAGCGTAACACGGGGCACTGAAGCTTTCTTT. This translates into CASSVTRGTEAFF. The full variable domain, rest sourced from reference TRBV7-2 and TRBJ1-1, is GAGVSQSPSNKVTEKGKDVELRCDPISGHTALYWYRQSLGQGLEFLIYFQGNSAPDKSGLPSDRFSAERTGGSVSTLTIQRTQQEDSAVYLCASSVTRGTEAFFGQGTRLTVV.

In the case of this clone: Other nucleotide sequences from this sample produce the same CDR3. The V gene is TRBV6-4, the J gene TRBJ2-3, with 8 bases that match TRBD2. V gave up 3 bases and J gave up 3 bases; unmatched junction bases: 5. The germline gives CDR1 MRHNA, CDR2 SNTAGT. The CDR3 loop spans 15 amino acids. The CDR3: CASSETSGGTDTQYF. Written as DNA, the CDR3 is TGTGCCAGCAGTGAGACGAGCGGGGGTACAGATACGCAGTATTTT.

As concerns this clone: This sample includes further DNA sequences coding for the same CDR3. V gene TRBV10-3 combines with J gene TRBJ2-7; TRBD1 matches at 8 bases. Germline assignment: CDR1 ENHRY and CDR2 SYGVKD. The CDR3 loop spans 14 amino acids. Trimming cost V 3 bases and J 2 bases; bases outside gene matches: 3. The CDR3 nucleotides read TGTGCCATCAGTGACAGGGGGCCCCCCTACGAGCAGTACTTC. This translates into CAISDRGPPYEQYF.